The following is a T cell receptor (beta chain) sequence with its context. The antigen remains unidentified. CDR1 and CDR2 (germline): MGHRA, YSYEKL. V was trimmed by 8 bases and J by 4 bases, leaving 9 bases between them. The CDR3 contains 12 residues. The PCR was carried out with 60 Vbeta primers and 13 Jbeta primers. Profiled with immunoSEQ multiplex PCR; TCRdb holds only in-frame clones, not every one. Here the sample spans about 130,000 clones, 70% to 85% being singletons. The sample comes from a study of cytomegalovirus exposure and HLA in healthy donors. Study-wide results and limits: Rare TCR sequences predominated, though certain public TCRs were found in many donors. Researchers left out some V segments, among them TRBV6-2 and TRBV6-3, as indistinguishable. Presence/absence analyses took donor sequencing depth as roughly uniform. Specific recognition of CMV antigens was confirmed in vitro for a few chains (all CMV-associated).

The specimen sequenced was PBMCs. This clonotype was obtained from a woman in her sixties or seventies in good health and CMV-seropositive. The J gene is TRBJ2-1, the V gene TRBV4-1, with unresolved D. The CDR3 sequence is CASQGDYNEQFF. The CDR3 nucleotides are TGCGCCAGCCAAGGAGATTACAATGAGCAGTTCTTC.